This T cell receptor (beta chain) was sequenced for a study of blood T cell repertoires in COVID-19. Study overall: Samples came from the United States, Italy and Spain, spanning acute and convalescent COVID-19.

This CDR3 has 14 residues. V dropped 2 bases and J dropped 0 bases, with 7 bases sitting between them. Germline loops: CDR1 KGHSH, CDR2 LQKENI. Clones were read by immunoSEQ multiplex PCR, and TCRdb kept only the in-frame ones, dropping some. The table has fewer than 60,000 clones, about 82% seen once. The chain has TRBV18 and TRBJ1-1; D is unclear. This sequence originates from a woman older than 75 with acute or convalescent COVID-19. Sequences were obtained from peripheral blood. The CDR3 DNA follows: TGTGCCAGCTCACCATCCCAGATGAACACTGAAGCTTTCTTT. Protein product: CASSPSQMNTEAFF.